Listed below are T cell receptor beta chains from one sample, sequenced in a study of blood T cell repertoires in COVID-19. Produced via immunoSEQ multiplex PCR; TCRdb's table is partial and in-frame only. The table has under 300,000 clones, about 88% seen once. The sample consisted of peripheral blood. These receptors were collected from a woman aged 40 to 50 who had recovered from COVID-19. The CDR3 runs from the conserved cysteine through the conserved F or W. D genes are given only for firm matches. Clone size is given for some rows only: seen once, a few or many times, or a class if the clone is expanded.

d_call j_call clone_size v_call cdr3_nt cdr3_aa
- TRBJ1-1 once TRBV4-2 TGTGCCAGCAGCCAAGAGGCACAGATGAACACTGAAGCTTTCTTT CASSQEAQMNTEAFF
- TRBJ2-7 - TRBV9 TGTGCCAGCAGCGAGGGGGATAGACCCTACGAGCAGTACTTC CASSEGDRPYEQYF
- TRBJ2-3 once TRBV5-5 TGTGCCAGCAGCTTCGACTCTAGCACAGATACGCAGTATTTT CASSFDSSTDTQYF
TRBD2 TRBJ2-5 - TRBV5-1 TGCGCCAGCAGCTTGACTAGCGGGGGGGCGGTTCCCCAGTACTTC CASSLTSGGAVPQYF
TRBD2 TRBJ2-2 - TRBV5-1 TGCGCCAGCAGTTACATAGCGGGGGCCCACAACACCGGGGAGCTGTTTTTT CASSYIAGAHNTGELFF
- TRBJ1-1 once TRBV11-1 TGTGCCAGCAGCTTAGACGGGGGGACTGAAGCTTTCTTT CASSLDGGTEAFF
TRBD2 TRBJ2-1 few TRBV25-1 TGTGCCAGCAGGCCAAGCGGGGCTTACAATGAGCAGTTCTTC CASRPSGAYNEQFF
TRBD1 TRBJ2-3 - TRBV2 TGTGCCAGCAGTTATGGACAGGGCGCAGATACGCAGTATTTT CASSYGQGADTQYF
TRBD1 TRBJ1-6 - TRBV11-3 TGTGCCAGCACCTTCCGAGGGGACAGGGGAGCTTCACCCCTCCACTTT CASTFRGDRGASPLHF
TRBD2 TRBJ2-3 - TRBV2 TGTGCCAGCAGTGGGGGACTAGCTGGCACAGATACGCAGTATTTT CASSGGLAGTDTQYF
- TRBJ1-2 - TRBV19 TGTGCCAGTTCACCAGGCCTGGGTTTCTATGGCTACACCTTC CASSPGLGFYGYTF
- TRBJ2-1 - TRBV5-4 TGTGCCAGCAGCTTGGCGACAGGATACAATGAGCAGTTCTTC CASSLATGYNEQFF
TRBD2 TRBJ2-5 once TRBV5-8 TGTGCCAGCAGCATGGGACTAGCGGGAGGGCAAGAGACCCAGTACTTC CASSMGLAGGQETQYF